The present T cell receptor beta chain was sequenced within a study of blood T cell repertoires in COVID-19 (dated by TCRdb to 2019 to 2021). Background for the entire study: Samples from collaborators originated in the United States, Italy and Spain and spanned both the acute and convalescent phases of COVID-19. The material from the prospective study consisted of cDNA or gDNA derived from T cells, B-cell-depleted T cells, or PBMCs. Subjects who had been exposed to COVID-19, were actively infected with it, or had recovered from it provided the deeply sampled blood TCRbeta repertoires that made up the dataset. The repertoires were made available in a free public database intended to serve as a resource for research on the immune response to SARS-CoV-2. Samples were obtained from the ongoing ImmuneRACE study (first 160 participants) and from 1,254 subjects provided by 6 global collaborators. Sample metadata almost always included a de-identified subject ID, COVID-19 status, age in years and sex. Where available, HLA class I and class II types were taken from metadata supplied by the sample provider and were not determined by assay-based typing. General study outcomes and caveats: The amount of clinical and demographic metadata varied by source and participant and was provided uncurated.

Whole blood was collected in K2EDTA tubes by collaborating institutions according to the institutions' own protocols. For TCRbeta analysis, collaborators shipped samples in one of three forms: frozen whole blood, isolated PBMCs, or DNA extracted from either of those sample types. TCRbeta CDR3 regions were amplified from genomic DNA by means of the immunoSEQ Assay, a bias-controlled multiplex PCR. In the authors' own workflow: Within the assay, amplification of reference gene primers was used to estimate how many nucleated cells each sample contained. Sequence reads were collapsed and filtered to measure the absolute abundance of every unique TCRbeta CDR3 rearrangement. For each sample, productive Simpson clonality was calculated as the square root of Simpson's diversity index across productive rearrangements. Imported from immuneACCESS, the table was reduced by TCRdb to in-frame sequences with V and J called. These copies leave out some clones; in studies compared against another copy, an unresolved V gene accounts for under half, and the cause of the remainder is not known. V and J calls and clone size come straight from that table; D and trimming were deduced from the DNA. For this sample the table gives fewer than 350,000 clones, of which roughly 79% were detected only once. Roughly 2.9% of the sample is taken by the ten largest.

This clone occurred once. Its antigen specificity is not known. There are no base qualities to consult, and no much larger clone falls within one base. Via the germline V gene, CDR1 is KGHSH and CDR2 LQKENI. Compared with germline, V lacks 6 bases and J lacks 4 bases; bases without a gene match: 10. The CDR3 numbers 15 residues from cysteine through phenylalanine. Only the CDR3 part of the read is kept: 45 bases, read in frame from the first base. Specimen: peripheral blood. This chain is built from TRBV18 and TRBJ2-7; TRBD1 aligns with 9 central bases. This TCR was recovered from a woman in her fifties or sixties with active or convalescent COVID-19. The DNA is as follows: TGTGCCAGCTCGACTACACCGGGACAGGGATACGAGCAGTACTTC. Translated, it reads CASSTTPGQGYEQYF.